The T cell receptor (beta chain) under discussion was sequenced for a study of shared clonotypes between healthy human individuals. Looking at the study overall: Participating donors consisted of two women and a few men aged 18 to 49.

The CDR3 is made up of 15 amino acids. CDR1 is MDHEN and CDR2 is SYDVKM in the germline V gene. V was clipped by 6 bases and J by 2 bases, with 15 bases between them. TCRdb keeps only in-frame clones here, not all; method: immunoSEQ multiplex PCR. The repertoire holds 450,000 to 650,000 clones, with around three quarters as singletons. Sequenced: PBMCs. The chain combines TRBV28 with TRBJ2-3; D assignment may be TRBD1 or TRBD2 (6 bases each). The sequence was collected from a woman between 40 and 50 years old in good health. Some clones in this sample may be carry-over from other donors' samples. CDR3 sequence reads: CASSPPGANTDTQYF. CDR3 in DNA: TGTGCCAGCAGCCCCCCGGGGGCTAACACAGATACGCAGTATTTT.